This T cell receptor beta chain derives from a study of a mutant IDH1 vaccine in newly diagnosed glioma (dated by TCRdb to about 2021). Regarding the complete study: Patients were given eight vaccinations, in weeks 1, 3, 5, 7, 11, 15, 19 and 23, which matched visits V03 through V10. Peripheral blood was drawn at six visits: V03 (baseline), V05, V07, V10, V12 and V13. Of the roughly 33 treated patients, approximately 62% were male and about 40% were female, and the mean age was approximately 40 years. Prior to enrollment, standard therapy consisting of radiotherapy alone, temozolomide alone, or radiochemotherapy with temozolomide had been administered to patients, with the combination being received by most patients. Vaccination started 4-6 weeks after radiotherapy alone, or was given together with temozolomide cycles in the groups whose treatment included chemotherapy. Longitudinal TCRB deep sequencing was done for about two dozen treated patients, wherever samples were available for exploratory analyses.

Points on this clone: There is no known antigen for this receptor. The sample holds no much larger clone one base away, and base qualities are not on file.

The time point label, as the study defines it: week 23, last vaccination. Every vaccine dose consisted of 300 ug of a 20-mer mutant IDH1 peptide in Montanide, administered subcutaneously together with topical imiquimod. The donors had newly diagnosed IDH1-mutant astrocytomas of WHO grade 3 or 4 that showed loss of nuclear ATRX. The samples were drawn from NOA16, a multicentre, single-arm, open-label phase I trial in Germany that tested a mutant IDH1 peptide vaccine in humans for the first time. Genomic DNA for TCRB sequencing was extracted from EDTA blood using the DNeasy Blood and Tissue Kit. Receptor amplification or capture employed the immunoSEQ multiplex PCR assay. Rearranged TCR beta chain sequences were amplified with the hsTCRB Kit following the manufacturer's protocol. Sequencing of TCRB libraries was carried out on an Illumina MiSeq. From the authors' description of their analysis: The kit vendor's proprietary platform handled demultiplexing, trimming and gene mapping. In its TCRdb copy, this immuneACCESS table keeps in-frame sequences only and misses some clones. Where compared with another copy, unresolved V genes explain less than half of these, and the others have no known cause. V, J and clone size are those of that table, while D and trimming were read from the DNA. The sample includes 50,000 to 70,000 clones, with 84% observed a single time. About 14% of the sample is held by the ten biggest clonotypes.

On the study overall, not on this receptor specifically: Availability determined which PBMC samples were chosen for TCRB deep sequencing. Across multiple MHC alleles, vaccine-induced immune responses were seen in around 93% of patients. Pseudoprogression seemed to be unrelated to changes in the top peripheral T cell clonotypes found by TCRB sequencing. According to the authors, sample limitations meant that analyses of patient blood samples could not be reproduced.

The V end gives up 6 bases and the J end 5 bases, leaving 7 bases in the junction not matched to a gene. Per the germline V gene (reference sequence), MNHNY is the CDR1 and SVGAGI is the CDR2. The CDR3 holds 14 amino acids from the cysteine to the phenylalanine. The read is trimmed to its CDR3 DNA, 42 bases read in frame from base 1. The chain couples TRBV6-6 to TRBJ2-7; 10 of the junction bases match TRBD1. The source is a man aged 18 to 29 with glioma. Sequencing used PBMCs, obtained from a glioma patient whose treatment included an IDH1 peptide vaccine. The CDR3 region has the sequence CASRRRDRGHEQYF. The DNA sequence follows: TGTGCCAGCAGACGCCGGGACAGGGGCCACGAGCAGTACTTC.